Included here is one TCR beta chain sequence, with context. Its antigen is unknown. This sample was taken from a study of cytomegalovirus exposure and HLA in healthy donors. On the study more broadly: Caucasian-associated ancestry cluster membership applied to around 76% of 398 genotyped donors.

PCR amplification relied on 60 Vbeta primers (plus 13 Jbeta primers). The repertoire was sequenced with immunoSEQ multiplex PCR; TCRdb's copy has only in-frame clones and lacks some. Here the sample spans about 130,000 clones, approximately 78% being singletons. Whole-study results and caveats: It was confirmed in vitro that a few of the CMV-associated chains were specific for CMV antigens.

Per the germline V gene, CDR1 is MNHNY and CDR2 is SVGAGI (reference sequence). Trimming took off 11 bases at V and 0 bases at J, with 13 bases between the two ends. CDR3 length: 13 amino acids. The origin of this receptor is a woman in her 40s in good health and CMV-seropositive. The chain carries TRBV6-6 and TRBJ1-1; tentatively, D is TRBD1 (5 bases). The specimen was PBMCs. CDR3 amino acids: CAAYHRLNTEAFF. CDR3 nucleotide sequence: TGTGCCGCATATCACAGGTTGAACACTGAAGCTTTCTTT.